This T cell receptor (beta chain) was recovered during a study of radiotherapy plus CTLA-4 blockade in lung cancer. Study background: Objective responses were seen in about a sixth of patients, disease control in about 33%.

People whose metastatic non-small-cell lung cancer was chemo-refractory got focal radiation along with CTLA-4 blockade by ipilimumab. In the case of this clone: Its antigen remains unknown.

Findings and limits, study-wide: Blood TCR clones of tumor origin expanded after radiotherapy plus ipilimumab. Interferon-beta and early blood T cell clone dynamics reportedly predicted response best.

Data came from immunoSEQ multiplex PCR; TCRdb stores just in-frame clones and leaves some out. In the table there are 100,000 to 150,000 clones, 85% to 90% of which are singletons. Sequenced here: peripheral blood, sampled from a patient treated with radiotherapy plus ipilimumab. The origin of this receptor is a human donor with non-small cell lung cancer that progressed on radiotherapy plus ipilimumab.

This chain's CDR3 is CASSYGLVNTEAFF. The DNA of the CDR3 is TGTGCCAGCAGTTATGGGTTGGTGAACACTGAAGCTTTCTTT. The rearrangement links TRBV6-6 to TRBJ1-1; D ambiguous. V lost 3 bases to trimming and J lost 0 bases, with 8 bases between them. The CDR3 length is 14 residues. From germline, CDR1 is MNHNY and CDR2 SVGAGI (reference sequence).